Listed below are T cell receptor beta chains from one sample, sequenced in a study of CD8+CD57+ T cells in acquired aplastic anemia. TCRdb redid the calling of the reads with MiXCR, one entry per CDR3 protein. The data show roughly 16,000 distinct CDR3 sequences, with 30% to 45% seen just once and 70% to 90% held by the top ten. Sequenced sample: CD8+CD57+ T cells sorted from PBMCs. All receptors come from a human donor with aplastic anemia. CDR3s leave out the opening cysteine and the closing phenylalanine or tryptophan.

cdr3_length j_call v_call cdr3_aa
14 TRBJ2-5 TRBV12-3/TRBV12-4 ASSRQTSGDQETQY
14 TRBJ1-4 TRBV15 ATSSSWDRKDEKLF
13 TRBJ1-1 TRBV20-1 SARDLSEAGVEAF
13 TRBJ2-5 TRBV6-4 ASSETSGGQETQY
14 TRBJ1-2 TRBV5-1 ASSFNSPGQAIGYT
14 TRBJ2-5 TRBV5-6 ASSLLGTRYQETQY
10 TRBJ2-5 TRBV7-9 ASSFSGETQY
15 TRBJ2-1 TRBV5-6 ASSLGAYMSSYSEQF
13 TRBJ2-1 TRBV7-6 ASSLAPAGLNEQF
13 TRBJ1-5 TRBV15 ATSRGSVSNQPQH
14 TRBJ2-3 TRBV24-1 ATSSLGQGLTDTQY
12 TRBJ1-4 TRBV6-1 AIRGGTGNEKLF
13 TRBJ2-3 TRBV2 ASSLSGGIADTQY
9 TRBJ2-1 TRBV24-1 ATMDSNEQF
12 TRBJ2-7 TRBV9 ASSSDGGAGEQY
13 TRBJ2-3 TRBV9 ASSVSGSRTDTQY
9 TRBJ1-3 TRBV10-3 AIKWGYTIY
11 TRBJ2-5 TRBV7-3 ASSLGTAGTQY
12 TRBJ2-5 TRBV20-1 SARDGTGKETQY
11 TRBJ1-4 TRBV7-6 ASSVGPNEKLF
14 TRBJ2-7 TRBV2 ASSEIWGLPQYEQY
10 TRBJ1-2 TRBV24-1 ATSDPNRGYT
13 TRBJ1-2 TRBV24-1 ATSDPGQGLYGYT